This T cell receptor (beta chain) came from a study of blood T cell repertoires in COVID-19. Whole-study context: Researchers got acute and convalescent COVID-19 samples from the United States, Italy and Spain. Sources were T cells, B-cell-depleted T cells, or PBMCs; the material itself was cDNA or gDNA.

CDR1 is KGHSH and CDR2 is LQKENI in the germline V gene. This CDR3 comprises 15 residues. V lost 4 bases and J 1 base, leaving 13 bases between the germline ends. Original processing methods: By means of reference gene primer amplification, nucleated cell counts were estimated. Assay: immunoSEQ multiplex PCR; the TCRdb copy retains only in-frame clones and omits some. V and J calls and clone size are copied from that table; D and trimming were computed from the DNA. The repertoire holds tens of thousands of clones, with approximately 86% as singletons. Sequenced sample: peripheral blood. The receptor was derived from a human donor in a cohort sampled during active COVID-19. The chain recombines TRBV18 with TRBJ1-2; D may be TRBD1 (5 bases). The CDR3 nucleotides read TGTGCCAGCTCACGGGGACCGGGGGTTAACTATGGCTACACCTTC. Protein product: CASSRGPGVNYGYTF.